This T cell receptor beta chain was identified in a study of CD8 T cells in ankylosing spondylitis (dated by TCRdb to about 2017). Turning to the overall study: To find TCR variants linked to disease, the study profiled T cell receptor beta repertoires in ankylosing spondylitis patients and healthy donors. In total, the full study cohort was made up of over a hundred healthy donors and 25 to 30 ankylosing spondylitis patients. Peripheral blood was sampled, and synovial fluid was additionally collected from ankylosing spondylitis patients. Paper-wide results and their limitations: The disease-linked clones had a CD8+ phenotype and were found at relatively low frequencies in peripheral blood. According to the report, matched synovial fluid samples from ankylosing spondylitis patients were significantly enriched for the disease-linked clones. Some TCR beta motif variants had previously been reported in synovial fluid and blood of reactive arthritis patients, which suggested common disease-initiation mechanisms. Blood from ankylosing spondylitis patients appeared to be characterized by a TCR beta motif composed of about eight highly homologous amino acid variants.

A note on this clonotype: The clone's antigen remains unknown. There are no base qualities to consult, and no much larger clone falls within one base.

The sequencer was an Illumina HiSeq 2500. Quantitative 5'-RACE with molecular barcodes was used to prepare TCR beta libraries. From the authors' description of their analysis: A new computational method based on a probabilistic model of VDJ rearrangement was used to identify disease-linked TCR variants. TCRdb trimmed the raw reads at Q25, called clones with MiXCR and kept productive beta chains. Each entry merges the rows of one CDR3 protein and shows their most common DNA and genes. In this record, the V and J calls reflect TCRdb's handling and not the investigators' own analysis. The sample contains under 250,000 distinct CDR3 sequences, 20% to 30% of them found a single time. The top ten clonotypes cover about 6.2% of the sample. Reading the germline V gene (reference sequence) gives CDR1 LGHDT and CDR2 YNNKEL. The CDR3 goes from the cysteine to the phenylalanine over 19 residues. The kept DNA is CDR3 alone, 57 bases in frame from the first base. At the junction V is shortened by 0 bases and J by 7 bases; bases outside the gene matches: 13.

In this chain, TRBV3-1 is recombined with TRBJ2-1, and 12 junction bases match TRBD2. The sample consisted of blood, either unsorted or a sorted T cell fraction (not recorded which). The clonotype comes from a male donor with ankylosing spondylitis or in good health (not recorded which). CDR3 reads: CASSQELWTSGKMGNEQFF. The DNA is TGTGCCAGCAGCCAAGAATTGTGGACTAGCGGGAAAATGGGGAATGAGCAGTTCTTC.